These 24 T cell receptor beta chains originate from one sample sequenced in a study of blood T cell repertoires in COVID-19. Produced via immunoSEQ multiplex PCR; TCRdb's table is partial and in-frame only. The sample records fewer than 75,000 clones, around nine tenths being singletons. Sequencing was carried out using peripheral blood. Every receptor here comes from an older man with acute or convalescent COVID-19.

This chain joins TRBV3-1 (or the pseudogene TRBV3-2) and TRBJ1-1; 7 nucleotides line up with TRBD1. V was clipped by 0 bases and J by 4 bases; unmatched bases: 5. The CDR3 runs to 15 residues. The V gene's germline CDR1 is LGHDT and CDR2 YNNKEL (reference sequence). CDR3 sequence: CASSQDHQGGTEAFF. The DNA for the CDR3 is TGTGCCAGCAGCCAAGATCACCAGGGGGGCACTGAAGCTTTCTTT.

This clone was seen a single time. V usage is TRBV6-5 and J usage is TRBJ1-3; a possible D gene is TRBD1 (5 bases). The CDR3 contains 14 residues. The germline V gene encodes CDR1 MNHEY and CDR2 SVGAGI. The V end lost 4 bases, the J end lost 0 bases, and 7 bases lay between the germline ends. Here the CDR3 DNA reads TGTGCCAGCAGTTGGGGCAGCTCTGGAAACACCATATATTTT. Translating gives CASSWGSSGNTIYF.

V usage is TRBV19 and J usage is TRBJ1-1, with TRBD1 identical over 8 bases. The junction had 4 bases not matched to a gene; V was cut back by 0 bases and J by 10 bases. The CDR3 extends over 13 amino acids. From germline, CDR1 is LNHDA and CDR2 SQIVND (reference sequence). CDR3 residues: CASSIDHRGRAFF. CDR3 sequence (DNA): TGTGCCAGTAGTATAGACCACAGGGGGAGAGCTTTCTTT.

The chain employs TRBV29-1 and TRBJ1-5; D unresolved. Looked up from germline, CDR1 is SQVTM and CDR2 is ANQGSEA. CDR3 length: 13 residues. The germline V and J ends were trimmed by 3 bases and 2 bases, with 8 bases remaining between them. CDR3: CSVDSGGNQPQHF. CDR3 sequence (DNA): TGCAGCGTTGACTCCGGGGGCAATCAGCCCCAGCATTTT.

The chain uses TRBV3-1 (or the pseudogene TRBV3-2) and TRBJ2-3, with a possible D match to TRBD2 (5 bases). Trimming left V 3 bases short and J 0 bases short, with 16 bases between. CDR1 and CDR2 (germline): LGHDT, YNNKEL (reference sequence). The CDR3 totals 17 residues. CDR3 nucleotides: TGTGCCAGCAGCCATAAAAGATTCGGGGTTAGCACAGATACGCAGTATTTT. Translation: CASSHKRFGVSTDTQYF.

The J gene is TRBJ1-1, the V gene TRBV15; D is undetermined. Trimming left V 5 bases short and J 7 bases short, with 14 bases between. Germline loops: CDR1 LNHNV, CDR2 YYDKDF (reference sequence). This CDR3 has 13 amino acids. The CDR3 here is CATSPGDHYEAFF. CDR3 bases: TGTGCCACCAGCCCCGGAGACCACTATGAAGCTTTCTTT.

The chain uses TRBV18 and TRBJ2-2; TRBD2 matches 9 bases. The V segment lost 4 bases and the J segment 3 bases; nucleotides outside the gene matches: 6. Germline CDR1 is KGHSH and CDR2 is LQKENI. The CDR3 totals 16 residues. CDR3 in amino acids: CASSLSGGAYTGELFF. The CDR3, as DNA: TGTGCCAGCTCACTTAGCGGGGGAGCTTACACCGGGGAGCTGTTTTTT. Using reference TRBV18 and TRBJ2-2 for the parts outside the CDR3, the full variable domain is NAGVMQNPRHLVRRRGQEARLRCSPMKGHSHVYWYRQLPEEGLKFMVYLQKENIIDESGMPKERFSAEFPKEGPSILRIQQVVRGDSAAYFCASSLSGGAYTGELFFGEGSRLTVL.

This clone has just one count. This chain uses TRBV6-5 with TRBJ2-5, with D possibly matching TRBD2 (5 bases). Looked up from germline, CDR1 is MNHEY and CDR2 is SVGAGI. Trimming took 0 bases from V and 2 from J, leaving 7 bases between them. The CDR3 spans 14 residues. In DNA form, the CDR3 reads TGTGCCAGCAGTTACTCAACGGGGCAAGAGACCCAGTACTTC. Protein sequence: CASSYSTGQETQYF.

The chain links TRBV28 to TRBJ2-7, with 7 positions matching TRBD1. The CDR3 length is 14 residues. V shed 6 bases and J 3 bases; nucleotides not matched to a gene: 8. The V gene's germline CDR1 is MDHEN and CDR2 SYDVKM. The DNA for the CDR3 is TGTGCCAGCAGCGGGGCCGGGACAGACTACGAGCAGTACTTC. This encodes CASSGAGTDYEQYF.

This clone was detected only once. Other DNA sequences in this sample translate to the same CDR3. The chain links TRBV7-9 to TRBJ1-3, with 7 positions matching TRBD1. Unmatched junction bases numbered 3, after V lost 3 bases and J lost 4 bases. Germline V CDR1 and CDR2: SEHNR, FQNEAQ (reference sequence). This CDR3 contains 14 residues. The CDR3 DNA reads as TGTGCCAGCAGCTTTCCGGGACAGGGAAACACCATATATTTT. It encodes CASSFPGQGNTIYF.

V and J are TRBV4-2 and TRBJ2-2; the D gene is possibly TRBD2 (5 bases). The germline V gene encodes CDR1 LGHNA and CDR2 YNFKEQ. The CDR3 contains 14 residues. V was pared by 6 bases and J by 6 bases, with 14 bases between. This CDR3 reads CASSYGPGSGELFF. The CDR3 nucleotides read TGTGCCAGCAGTTATGGCCCGGGGTCCGGGGAGCTGTTTTTT.

This clone has only one observation. V is TRBV6-5 and J is TRBJ1-2; no firm D call. CDR1 MNHEY and CDR2 SVGAGI come from the germline V gene. There are 12 residues in the CDR3. CDR3 residues: CACHRSNYGYTF. Here the CDR3 DNA reads TGTGCTTGTCACAGATCTAACTATGGCTACACCTTC.

V and J are TRBV7-2 and TRBJ2-5, with TRBD2 matching over 14 bases. The germline V gene encodes CDR1 SGHTA and CDR2 FQGNSA. The CDR3 contains 15 residues. V shed 7 bases, J shed 5 bases, and the junction held 6 bases outside the gene matches. The CDR3 region is CASTGLAGVGETQYF. In DNA, the CDR3 is TGTGCCAGCACGGGACTAGCGGGGGTCGGGGAGACCCAGTACTTC.

CDR3 nucleotides: TGTGCCAGCAGTTACTCCGCTACAGTAACTAATGAAAAACTGTTTTTT. Translation: CASSYSATVTNEKLFF. The chain has TRBV6-5 and TRBJ1-4; D gene unclear. The CDR3 loop spans 16 amino acids. From germline, CDR1 is MNHEY and CDR2 SVGAGI. Trimming shortened V by 0 bases and J by 1 base, and 9 bases separated the two germline ends.

The rearrangement uses TRBV27 and TRBJ1-6, with TRBD1 as a possible D gene (6 bases). This CDR3 spans 17 amino acids. V lost 2 bases and J lost 0, with 11 bases in between. CDR1 MNHEY and CDR2 SMNVEV come from the germline V gene (reference sequence). The CDR3, as DNA: TGTGCCAGCAGTTTAGTAGGACAGAGCTCCTATAATTCACCCCTCCACTTT. Translating gives CASSLVGQSSYNSPLHF.

The J gene is TRBJ1-4, the V gene TRBV18; D ambiguous. CDR1 is KGHSH, CDR2 LQKENI, per germline. This CDR3 contains 13 residues. The germline V and J ends were trimmed by 3 bases and 0 bases, with 2 bases remaining between them. CDR3 region: CASSPATNEKLFF. Here the CDR3 DNA reads TGTGCCAGCTCACCCGCAACTAATGAAAAACTGTTTTTT.

The rearrangement links TRBV10-2 to TRBJ2-1; 9 bases are shared with TRBD1. With 3 bases clipped from V and 4 bases from J, the junction kept 4 bases outside the gene matches. Germline lookup yields CDR1 WSHSY and CDR2 SAAADI. This CDR3 region has 15 residues. CDR3 protein: CASSDAGTGYNEQFF. CDR3 DNA: TGCGCCAGCAGTGATGCCGGGACAGGGTACAATGAGCAGTTCTTC.

The rearrangement links TRBV12-3 or TRBV12-4 to TRBJ1-5; D unresolved. Trimming left V 6 bases short and J 9 bases short, with 9 bases between. The CDR3 is 11 amino acids. The CDR3 region is CASSGEGPQHF. CDR3 nucleotides: TGTGCCAGCAGCGGTGAGGGGCCCCAGCATTTT.

J is TRBJ2-7 and V is TRBV5-5; no clear D gene. The V and J ends lost 1 base and 2 bases respectively, with 4 bases between them. Germline V gene data show CDR1 as SGHKS and CDR2 as YYEKEE (reference sequence). This CDR3 has 12 residues. The CDR3 protein is CASSLITYEQYF. The CDR3 DNA reads as TGTGCCAGCAGCTTGATCACCTACGAGCAGTACTTC. The full variable domain, completed using reference TRBV5-5 and TRBJ2-7, is DAGVTQSPTHLIKTRGQQVTLRCSPISGHKSVSWYQQVLGQGPQFIFQYYEKEERGRGNFPDRFSARQFPNYSSELNVNALLLGDSALYLCASSLITYEQYFGPGTRLTVT.

The chain joins TRBV7-2 to TRBJ2-1; TRBD2 matches 13 bases. CDR1 SGHTA and CDR2 FQGNSA come from the germline V gene. With V trimmed by 6 bases and J by 0 bases, 5 bases remained unmatched. This CDR3 contains 17 residues. The CDR3 here is CASRPLAGGPSYNEQFF. The CDR3 DNA sequence: TGTGCCAGCAGGCCACTAGCGGGGGGGCCCTCCTACAATGAGCAGTTCTTC.

J is TRBJ2-2 and V is TRBV7-2; 13 bases map to TRBD2. There are 17 residues in the CDR3. Germline lookup yields CDR1 SGHTA and CDR2 FQGNSA. V lost 6 bases, J lost 2 bases, and 6 bases stayed unmatched. For the CDR3, the DNA is TGTGCCAGCAGTCGCGGACTAGCGGGGGCCAACACCGGGGAGCTGTTTTTT. Translating it yields CASSRGLAGANTGELFF.

The V call is TRBV7-8, the J call TRBJ2-5, with 8 bases matching TRBD1. This CDR3 has 16 amino acids. V shed 1 base, J shed 6 bases, and the junction held 10 bases outside the gene matches. Germline CDR1 reads SGHVS; CDR2 reads FQNEAQ. The CDR3 sequence: CASSLDPAGGLKTQYF. DNA of the CDR3: TGTGCCAGCAGCTTAGACCCCGCAGGGGGCCTGAAGACCCAGTACTTC. The full variable domain, rest sourced from reference TRBV7-8 and TRBJ2-5, is GAGVSQSPRYKVAKRGQDVALRCDPISGHVSLFWYQQALGQGPEFLTYFQNEAQLDKSGLPSDRFFAERPEGSVSTLKIQRTQQEDSAVYLCASSLDPAGGLKTQYFGPGTRLLVL.

This chain uses TRBV3-1 (or the pseudogene TRBV3-2) with TRBJ2-7, with 7 positions matching TRBD1. The CDR3 spans 12 residues. V lost 4 bases and J lost 6; bases outside the gene matches: 3. Germline CDR1 is LGHDT and CDR2 is YNNKEL (reference sequence). The CDR3 DNA is TGTGCCAGCAGCCTGGGACAGATCGAGCAGTACTTC. Protein sequence: CASSLGQIEQYF.

The rearrangement joins TRBV28 to TRBJ1-2, with 11 bases that match TRBD1. The CDR3 sequence is 15 residues long. Germline values: CDR1 MDHEN, CDR2 SYDVKM. J was trimmed by 8 bases and V by 2 bases; bases with no gene match: 7. The CDR3 bases are TGTGCCAGCAGTTTACCCGGACAGGGGGCCGGCGGCTACACCTTC. Encoded protein: CASSLPGQGAGGYTF.